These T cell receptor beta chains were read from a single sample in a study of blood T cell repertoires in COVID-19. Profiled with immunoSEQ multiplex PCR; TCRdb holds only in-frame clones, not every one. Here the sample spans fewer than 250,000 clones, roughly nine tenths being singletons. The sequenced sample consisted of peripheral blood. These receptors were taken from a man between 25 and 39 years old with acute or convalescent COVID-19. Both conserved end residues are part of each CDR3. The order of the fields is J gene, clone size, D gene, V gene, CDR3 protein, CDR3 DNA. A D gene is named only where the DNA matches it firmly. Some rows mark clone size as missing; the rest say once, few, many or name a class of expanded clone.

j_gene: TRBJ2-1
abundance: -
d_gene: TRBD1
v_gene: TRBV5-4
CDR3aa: CASSQPPGQGANEQFF
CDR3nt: TGTGCCAGCAGCCAGCCCCCCGGACAGGGGGCTAATGAGCAGTTCTTC

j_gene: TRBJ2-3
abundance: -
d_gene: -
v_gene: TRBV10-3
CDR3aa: CAISRASGTDTQYF
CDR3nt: TGTGCCATCAGCCGCGCAAGCGGCACAGATACGCAGTATTTT

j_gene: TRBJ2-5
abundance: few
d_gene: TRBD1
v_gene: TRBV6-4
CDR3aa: CASSDGTGGAETQYF
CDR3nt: TGTGCCAGCAGTGACGGGACAGGGGGCGCAGAGACCCAGTACTTC

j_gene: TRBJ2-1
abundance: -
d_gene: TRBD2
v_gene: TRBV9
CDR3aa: CASSGLAGDYNEQFF
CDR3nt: TGTGCCAGCAGCGGACTAGCGGGGGATTACAATGAGCAGTTCTTC

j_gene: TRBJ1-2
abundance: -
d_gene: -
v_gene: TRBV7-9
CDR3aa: CASSLIRENGYTF
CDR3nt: TGTGCCAGCAGCCTCATCCGGGAGAATGGCTACACCTTC

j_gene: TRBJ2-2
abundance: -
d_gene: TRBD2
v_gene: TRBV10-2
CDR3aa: CASRTSGNQDGELFF
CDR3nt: TGCGCCAGCAGGACTAGCGGGAACCAGGACGGGGAGCTGTTTTTT

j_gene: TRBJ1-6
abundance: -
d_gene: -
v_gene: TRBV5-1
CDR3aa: CASSSQGYSPLHF
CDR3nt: TGCGCCAGCAGCTCACAGGGTTATTCACCCCTCCACTTT

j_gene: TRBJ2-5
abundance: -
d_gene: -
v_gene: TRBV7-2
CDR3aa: CASSFKRKGETQYF
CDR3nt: TGTGCCAGCAGCTTTAAGAGGAAAGGAGAGACCCAGTACTTC

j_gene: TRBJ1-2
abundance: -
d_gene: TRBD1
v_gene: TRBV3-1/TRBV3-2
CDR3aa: CASSHRQGTYGYTF
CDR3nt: TGTGCCAGCAGCCATCGACAGGGAACCTATGGCTACACCTTC

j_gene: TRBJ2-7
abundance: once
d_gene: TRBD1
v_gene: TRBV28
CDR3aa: CASSLRTGGYEQYF
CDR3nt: TGTGCCAGCAGTCTCAGGACAGGGGGCTACGAGCAGTACTTC

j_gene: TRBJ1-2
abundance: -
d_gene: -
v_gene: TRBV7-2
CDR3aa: CASSLAGANYGYTF
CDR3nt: TGTGCCAGCAGCTTAGCGGGAGCTAACTATGGCTACACCTTC

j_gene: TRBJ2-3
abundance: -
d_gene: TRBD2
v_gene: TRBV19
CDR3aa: CASSISGRADTQYF
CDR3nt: TGTGCCAGTAGTATATCGGGGAGGGCAGATACGCAGTATTTT